This is a list of T cell receptor beta chains from one sample in a study of cytomegalovirus exposure and HLA in healthy donors. Generated by immunoSEQ multiplex PCR, the TCRdb table keeps only in-frame clones and is missing some. The sample has 200,000 to 250,000 clones; approximately 80% are singletons. Material: PBMCs. Receptors were obtained from a man between 45 and 60 years old in good health and CMV-seronegative. The CDR3 runs from the conserved cysteine through the conserved F or W. Some rows have no size entry. The others give once, few or many, or a class for an expanded clone.

>TRBV9|.|TRBJ2-7
CASSVGREGEQYF
>TRBV5-8|once|TRBJ2-5
CASSFNRGETQYF
>TRBV28|few|TRBJ1-4
CASSLYGIEKLFF
>TRBV10-1|.|TRBJ2-7
CASSESSSFSYEQYF
>TRBV19|.|TRBJ2-2
CASRTRERNTGELFF
>TRBV28|once|TRBJ1-1
CASHIQGNTEAFF
>TRBV5-4|.|TRBJ2-5
CASSFSGRTSQYF
>TRBV28|.|TRBJ2-7
CASSFLRDKRYEQYF
>TRBV27|once|TRBJ1-6
CASRPILRDRDFSPLHF
>TRBV11-3|few|TRBJ2-3
CASSLRGGRGRDTQYF
>TRBV28|few|TRBJ2-7
CASSSIQGAYEQYF
>TRBV18|.|TRBJ2-7
CASSPRQGSSYEQYF
>TRBV5-5|once|TRBJ2-5
CASSSPEPGYQETQYF
>TRBV4-1|.|TRBJ2-2
CASSLGGDANTGELFF
>TRBV4-1|few|TRBJ1-1
CASSPPSGQYKWAFF
>TRBV9|.|TRBJ2-5
CASSVGAFQETQYF
>TRBV27|.|TRBJ1-5
CASRTTGVGQPQHF
>TRBV28|once|TRBJ2-4
CASSRNRVVAKNIQYF
>TRBV4-2|.|TRBJ1-1
CASSQHTGGLAEAFF
>TRBV6-1|.|TRBJ2-7
CASSGGVAGYEQYF
>TRBV28|.|TRBJ1-2
CASSLEQPPYGYTF
>TRBV29-1|once|TRBJ2-7
CSVEGRFYEQYF